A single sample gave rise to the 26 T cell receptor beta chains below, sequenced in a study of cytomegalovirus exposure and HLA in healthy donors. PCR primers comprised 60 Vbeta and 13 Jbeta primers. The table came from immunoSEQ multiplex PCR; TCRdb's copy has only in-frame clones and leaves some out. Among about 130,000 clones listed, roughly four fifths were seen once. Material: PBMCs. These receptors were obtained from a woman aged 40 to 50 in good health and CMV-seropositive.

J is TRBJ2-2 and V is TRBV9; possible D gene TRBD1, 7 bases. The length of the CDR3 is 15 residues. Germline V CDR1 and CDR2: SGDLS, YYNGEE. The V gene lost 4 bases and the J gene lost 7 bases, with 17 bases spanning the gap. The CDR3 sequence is CASSPPGGGHGELFF. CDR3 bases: TGTGCCAGCAGCCCCCCTGGAGGGGGCCACGGGGAGCTGTTTTTT.

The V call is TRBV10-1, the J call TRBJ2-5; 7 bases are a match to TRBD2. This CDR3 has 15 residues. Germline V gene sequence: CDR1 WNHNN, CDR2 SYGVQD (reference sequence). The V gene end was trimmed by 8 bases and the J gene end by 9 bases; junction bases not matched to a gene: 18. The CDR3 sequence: CASGGVASRRGAQYF. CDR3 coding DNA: TGCGCCAGCGGGGGGGTGGCTAGCCGACGAGGGGCCCAGTACTTC.

CDR3 region: CATSKIPGQGSNEQYF. For the CDR3, the DNA is TGTGCCACCAGCAAGATACCGGGACAGGGGTCCAACGAGCAGTACTTC. The V gene is TRBV15, the J gene TRBJ2-7; 10 bases agree with TRBD1. This CDR3 contains 16 residues. V shed 4 bases and J 5 bases; nucleotides not matched to a gene: 11. Germline-derived CDR1 and CDR2 are LNHNV and YYDKDF (reference sequence). The full variable domain, in which reference TRBV15 and TRBJ2-7 provide the parts outside the CDR3, is DAMVIQNPRYQVTQFGKPVTLSCSQTLNHNVMYWYQQKSSQAPKLLFHYYDKDFNNEADTPDNFQSRRPNTSFCFLDIRSPGLGDTAMYLCATSKIPGQGSNEQYFGPGTRLTVT.

CDR3 protein: CASSRWGGGQPQHF. In DNA, the CDR3 is TGTGCCAGCAGCCGATGGGGGGGAGGTCAGCCCCAGCATTTT. The J gene is TRBJ1-5, the V gene TRBV5-6, with D maybe TRBD1 (5 bases). The V end lost 4 bases, the J end lost 6 bases, and 14 bases lay between the germline ends. This CDR3 has 14 amino acids. Per germline, CDR1 SGHDT and CDR2 YYEEEE. Combining the CDR3 with reference TRBV5-6 and TRBJ1-5 gives the whole variable domain DAGVTQSPTHLIKTRGQQVTLRCSPKSGHDTVSWYQQALGQGPQFIFQYYEEEERQRGNFPDRFSGHQFPNYSSELNVNALLLGDSALYLCASSRWGGGQPQHFGDGTRLSIL.

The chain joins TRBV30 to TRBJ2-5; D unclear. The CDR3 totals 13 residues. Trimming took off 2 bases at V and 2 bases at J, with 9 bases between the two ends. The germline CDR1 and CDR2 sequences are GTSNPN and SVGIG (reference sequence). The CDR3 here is CAWSLALQETQYF. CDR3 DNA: TGTGCCTGGAGTCTGGCACTACAAGAGACCCAGTACTTC.

The CDR3 region is CASRSGLAGFQETQYF. The CDR3 DNA sequence: TGTGCCAGCAGATCCGGACTAGCGGGTTTCCAAGAGACCCAGTACTTC. The rearrangement joins TRBV2 to TRBJ2-5, with 11 bases that match TRBD2. Per the germline V gene, CDR1 is SNHLY and CDR2 is FYNNEI. J gave up 1 base and V 6 bases, and 7 bases lay outside the gene matches. The CDR3 runs 16 residues.

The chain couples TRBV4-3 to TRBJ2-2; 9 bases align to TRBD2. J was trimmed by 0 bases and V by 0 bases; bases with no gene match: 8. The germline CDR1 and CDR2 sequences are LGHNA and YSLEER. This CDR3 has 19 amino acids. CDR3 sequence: CASSQEDPSGTANTGELFF. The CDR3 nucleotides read TGCGCCAGCAGCCAAGAGGATCCTAGCGGGACGGCGAACACCGGGGAGCTGTTTTTT.

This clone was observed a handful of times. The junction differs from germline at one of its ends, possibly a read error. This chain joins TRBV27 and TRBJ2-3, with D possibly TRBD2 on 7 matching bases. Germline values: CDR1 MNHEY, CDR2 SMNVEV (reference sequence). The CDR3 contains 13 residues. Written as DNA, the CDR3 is TGTGCCAGCAGTTTGGTGGGGGGGGCCCTTTCGAATTTT. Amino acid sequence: CASSLVGGALSNF.

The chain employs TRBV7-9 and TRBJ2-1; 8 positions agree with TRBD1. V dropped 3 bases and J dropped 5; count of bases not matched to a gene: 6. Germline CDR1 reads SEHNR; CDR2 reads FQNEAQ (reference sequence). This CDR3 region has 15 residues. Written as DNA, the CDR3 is TGTGCCAGCAGCTTTTCAGGGGGCGATGACAATGAGCAGTTCTTC. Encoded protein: CASSFSGGDDNEQFF.

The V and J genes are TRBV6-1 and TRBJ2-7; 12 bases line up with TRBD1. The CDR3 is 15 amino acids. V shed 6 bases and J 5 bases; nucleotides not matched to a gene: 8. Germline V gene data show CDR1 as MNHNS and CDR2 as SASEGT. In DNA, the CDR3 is TGTGCCAGCAGAGCCGGGACAGGGGGCATCAACGAGCAGTACTTC. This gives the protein CASRAGTGGINEQYF.

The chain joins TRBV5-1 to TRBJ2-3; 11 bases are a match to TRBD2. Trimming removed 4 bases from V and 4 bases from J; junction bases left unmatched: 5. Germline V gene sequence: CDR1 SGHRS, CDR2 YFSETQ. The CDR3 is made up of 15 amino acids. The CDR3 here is CASSLAGGLADTQYF. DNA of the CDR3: TGCGCCAGCAGCCTAGCGGGGGGCTTGGCAGATACGCAGTATTTT. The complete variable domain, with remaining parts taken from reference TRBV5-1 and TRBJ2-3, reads KAGVTQTPRYLIKTRGQQVTLSCSPISGHRSVSWYQQTPGQGLQFLFEYFSETQRNKGNFPGRFSGRQFSNSRSEMNVSTLELGDSALYLCASSLAGGLADTQYFGPGTRLTVL.

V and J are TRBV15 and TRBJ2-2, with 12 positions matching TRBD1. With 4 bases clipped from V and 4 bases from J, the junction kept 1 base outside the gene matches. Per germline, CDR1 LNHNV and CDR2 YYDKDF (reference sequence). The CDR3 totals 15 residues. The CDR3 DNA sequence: TGTGCCACCAGCATGGGACAGGGGGCCACCGGGGAGCTGTTTTTT. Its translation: CATSMGQGATGELFF.

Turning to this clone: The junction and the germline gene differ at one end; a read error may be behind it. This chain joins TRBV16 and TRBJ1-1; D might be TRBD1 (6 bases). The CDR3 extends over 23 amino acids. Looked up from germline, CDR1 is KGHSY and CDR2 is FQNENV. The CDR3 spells CASGQSVTDSHERPPIMNTEAFF. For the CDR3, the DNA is TGTGCCAGCGGCCAATCAGTTACGGACAGCCATGAACGTCCTCCTATCATGAACACTGAAGCTTTCTTT.

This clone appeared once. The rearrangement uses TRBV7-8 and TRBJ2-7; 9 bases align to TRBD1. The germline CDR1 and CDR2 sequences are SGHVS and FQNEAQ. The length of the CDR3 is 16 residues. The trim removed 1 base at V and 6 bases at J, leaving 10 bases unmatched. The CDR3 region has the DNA TGTGCCAGCAGCTTAGGGACAGGGGTCACGGTTGGCGAGCAGTACTTC. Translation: CASSLGTGVTVGEQYF.

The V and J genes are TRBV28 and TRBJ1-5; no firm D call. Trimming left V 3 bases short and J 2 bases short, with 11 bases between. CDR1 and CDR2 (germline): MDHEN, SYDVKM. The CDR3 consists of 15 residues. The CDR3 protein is CASSFRGGGNQPQHF. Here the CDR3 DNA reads TGTGCCAGCAGTTTCCGGGGAGGAGGCAATCAGCCCCAGCATTTT.

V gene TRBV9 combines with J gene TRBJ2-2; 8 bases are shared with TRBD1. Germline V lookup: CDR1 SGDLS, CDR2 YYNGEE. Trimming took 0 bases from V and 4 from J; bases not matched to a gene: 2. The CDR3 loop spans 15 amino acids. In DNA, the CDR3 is TGTGCCAGCAGCGTAGTTACAGGGGGCACCGGGGAGCTGTTTTTT. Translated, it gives CASSVVTGGTGELFF.

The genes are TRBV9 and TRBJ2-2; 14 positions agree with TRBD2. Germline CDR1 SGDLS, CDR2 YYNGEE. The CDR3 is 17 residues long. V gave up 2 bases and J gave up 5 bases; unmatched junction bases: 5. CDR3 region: CASSVTSGRVGTGELFF. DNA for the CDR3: TGTGCCAGCAGCGTGACTAGCGGGAGGGTGGGTACCGGGGAGCTGTTTTTT.

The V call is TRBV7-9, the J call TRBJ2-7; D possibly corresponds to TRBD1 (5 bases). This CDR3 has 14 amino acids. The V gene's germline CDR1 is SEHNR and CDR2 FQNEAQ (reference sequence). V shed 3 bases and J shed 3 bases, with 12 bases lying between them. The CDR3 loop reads CASSFGAGNYEQYF. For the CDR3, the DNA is TGTGCCAGCAGCTTTGGGGCAGGAAACTACGAGCAGTACTTC.

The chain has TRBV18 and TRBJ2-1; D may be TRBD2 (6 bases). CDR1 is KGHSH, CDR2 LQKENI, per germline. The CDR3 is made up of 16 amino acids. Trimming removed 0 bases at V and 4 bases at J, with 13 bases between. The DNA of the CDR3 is TGTGCCAGCTCACCACCGTACGGGGGTGGGTACAATGAGCAGTTCTTC. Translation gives CASSPPYGGGYNEQFF.

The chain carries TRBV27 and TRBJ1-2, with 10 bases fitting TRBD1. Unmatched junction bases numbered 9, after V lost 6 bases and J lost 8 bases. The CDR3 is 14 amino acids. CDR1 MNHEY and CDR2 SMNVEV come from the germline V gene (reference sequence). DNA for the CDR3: TGTGCCAGCAGCAGAATGGGACAGGGGTACGGCTACACCTTC. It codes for CASSRMGQGYGYTF.

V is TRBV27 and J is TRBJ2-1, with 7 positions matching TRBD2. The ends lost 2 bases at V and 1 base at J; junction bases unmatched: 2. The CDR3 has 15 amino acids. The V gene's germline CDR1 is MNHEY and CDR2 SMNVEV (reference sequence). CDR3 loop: CASSLAGVSYNEQFF. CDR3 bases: TGTGCCAGCAGTTTAGCGGGAGTGTCCTACAATGAGCAGTTCTTC.

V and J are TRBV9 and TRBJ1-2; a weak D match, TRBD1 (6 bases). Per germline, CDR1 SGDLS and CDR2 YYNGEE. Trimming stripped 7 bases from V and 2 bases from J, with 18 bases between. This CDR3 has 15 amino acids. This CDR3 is CASGRSGQGNYGYTF. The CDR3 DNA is TGTGCCAGCGGAAGAAGTGGGCAGGGGAACTATGGCTACACCTTC.

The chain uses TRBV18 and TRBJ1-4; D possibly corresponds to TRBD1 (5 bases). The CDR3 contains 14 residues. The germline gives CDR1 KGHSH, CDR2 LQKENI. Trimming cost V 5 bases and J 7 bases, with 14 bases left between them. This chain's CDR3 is CASSKSRDGEKLFF. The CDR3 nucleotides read TGTGCCAGCTCAAAATCCAGGGATGGTGAAAAACTGTTTTTT.

CDR3 sequence: CASSFQGGNQPQHF. The CDR3 bases are TGTGCCAGCAGCTTTCAGGGGGGCAATCAGCCCCAGCATTTT. This rearrangement joins TRBV7-2 to TRBJ1-5; 7 bases match TRBD1. Germline CDR1 and CDR2: SGHTA and FQGNSA. V shed 3 bases, J shed 2 bases, and the junction held 1 base outside the gene matches. The length of the CDR3 is 14 residues.

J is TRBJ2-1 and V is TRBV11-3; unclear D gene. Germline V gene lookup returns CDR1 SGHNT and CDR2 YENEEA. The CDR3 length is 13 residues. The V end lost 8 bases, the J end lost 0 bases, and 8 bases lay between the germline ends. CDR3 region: CASGYSSYNEQFF. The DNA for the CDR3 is TGTGCCAGCGGCTACAGCTCCTACAATGAGCAGTTCTTC.

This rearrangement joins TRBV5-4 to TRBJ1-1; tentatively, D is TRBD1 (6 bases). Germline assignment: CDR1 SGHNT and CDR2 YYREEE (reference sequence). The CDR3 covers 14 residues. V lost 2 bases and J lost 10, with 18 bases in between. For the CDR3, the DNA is TGTGCCAGCAGCTTAACCGGGACACCGGGGGGAGCTTTCTTT. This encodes CASSLTGTPGGAFF. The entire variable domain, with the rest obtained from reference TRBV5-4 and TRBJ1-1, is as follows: ETGVTQSPTHLIKTRGQQVTLRCSSQSGHNTVSWYQQALGQGPQFIFQYYREEENGRGNFPPRFSGLQFPNYSSELNVNALELDDSALYLCASSLTGTPGGAFFGQGTRLTVV.